The 19 T cell receptor beta chains listed next were all sequenced from one sample in a study of CD8+CD57+ T cells in acquired aplastic anemia. Using genomic DNA as the template, TCR beta VDJ and CDR3 profiling was carried out. TCRdb ran MiXCR on the reads and lists one entry per CDR3 protein. The sample has 180,000 or so distinct CDR3 sequences, roughly half seen once. CD8+CD57+ cell expansion, shown by flow cytometry, had occurred in the patients selected for sequencing. Sequencing was performed on sorted CD4+, CD8+, or CD8+CD57+ T cells (not recorded which) from PBMCs. These receptors all stem from a human donor with aplastic anemia.

The chain joins TRBV7-9 to TRBJ1-3, with TRBD1 as a possible D gene (5 bases). The CDR3 runs 15 residues. Germline CDR1 reads SEHNR; CDR2 reads FQNEAQ (reference sequence). Trimming removed 5 bases at V and 0 bases at J, with 11 bases between. CDR3 amino acids: CASSQDTVSGNTIYF. As DNA, the CDR3 is TGTGCCAGCAGCCAGGACACCGTCTCTGGAAACACCATATATTTT. Filled out from reference TRBV7-9 and TRBJ1-3, the complete variable domain reads DTGVSQNPRHKITKRGQNVTFRCDPISEHNRLYWYRQTLGQGPEFLTYFQNEAQLEKSRLLSDRFSAERPKGSFSTLEIQRTEQGDSAMYLCASSQDTVSGNTIYFGEGSWLTVV.

V and J are TRBV10-3 and TRBJ2-3, with 10 nucleotides matching TRBD1. The CDR3 runs to 18 residues. V lost 3 bases to trimming and J lost 0 bases; unmatched junction nucleotides: 9. Germline lookup yields CDR1 ENHRY and CDR2 SYGVKD. CDR3 DNA sequence: TGTGCCATCAGTGACCCCGGGACAGGGGCTATGAGCACAGATACGCAGTATTTT. Translated, it gives CAISDPGTGAMSTDTQYF.

The gene calls are TRBV10-3 and TRBJ2-1, with 11 bases fitting TRBD2. The CDR3 sequence is 13 residues long. J gave up 8 bases and V 11 bases, and 8 bases lay outside the gene matches. The V gene's germline CDR1 is ENHRY and CDR2 SYGVKD. CDR3 in DNA: TGTGCCTCCGCCGGGACTAGCGGCGATGAGCAGTTCTTC. As protein: CASAGTSGDEQFF.

V usage is TRBV10-3 and J usage is TRBJ1-6; D is undetermined. Trimming shortened V by 3 bases and J by 8 bases, and 8 bases separated the two germline ends. Germline-derived CDR1 and CDR2 are ENHRY and SYGVKD. This CDR3 has 13 amino acids. The CDR3 loop is CAISETLDSPLHF. CDR3 bases: TGTGCCATCAGTGAAACCCTTGATTCACCCCTCCACTTT.

The V call is TRBV13, the J call TRBJ1-5; 9 nucleotides line up with TRBD1. The CDR3 has 18 residues. Losses at the gene ends were 0 bases for V and 3 bases for J; bases not matched to a gene: 9. CDR1 and CDR2 (germline): PRHDT, FYEKMQ (reference sequence). The CDR3 region has the DNA TGTGCCAGCAGCTTAGGCCACAGGGGACAGGGCCTCAATCAGCCCCAGCATTTT. This codes for CASSLGHRGQGLNQPQHF.

The chain couples TRBV7-3 to TRBJ2-7; D unclear. The CDR3 extends over 12 amino acids. Germline lookup yields CDR1 SGHTA and CDR2 FQGTGA. Trimming took off 7 bases at V and 5 bases at J, with 12 bases between the two ends. The CDR3 sequence: CASTSPDHEQYF. CDR3 nucleotide sequence: TGTGCCAGCACCTCCCCCGACCACGAGCAGTACTTC.

This clonotype came up a few times. The chain links TRBV20-1 to TRBJ1-5; 9 bases align to TRBD1. The CDR3 runs 15 residues. Germline V CDR1 and CDR2: DFQATT, SNEGSKA (reference sequence). V gave up 6 bases and J gave up 4 bases; unmatched junction bases: 10. The CDR3 region has the DNA TGCAGTGCCACTCGTCGAGGACAGGGGAATCAGCCCCAGCATTTT. Its protein is CSATRRGQGNQPQHF.

This rearrangement joins TRBV10-3 to TRBJ2-5, with 7 positions matching TRBD1. CDR1 is ENHRY, CDR2 SYGVKD, per germline. The trim removed 6 bases at V and 3 bases at J, leaving 7 bases unmatched. The CDR3 is 14 amino acids. CDR3 in DNA: TGTGCCATCAGCGAGGTAGGGGGCGAAGAGACCCAGTACTTC. Residues: CAISEVGGEETQYF.

This clonotype was counted at least ten times. The V call is TRBV6-1, the J call TRBJ2-5, with D hard to call. CDR1 and CDR2 (germline): MNHNS, SASEGT. The CDR3 is 12 residues long. Trimming took off 4 bases at V and 5 bases at J, with 8 bases between the two ends. The CDR3: CASSAPPETQYF. The DNA of the CDR3 is TGTGCCAGCAGTGCCCCCCCTGAGACCCAGTACTTC.

This clonotype came up a few times. The chain combines TRBV10-3 with TRBJ2-3, with a tentative D call TRBD1 (5 bases). In germline, CDR1 is ENHRY, CDR2 SYGVKD. This CDR3 contains 14 residues. V dropped 6 bases and J dropped 2 bases, with 12 bases sitting between them. The CDR3 DNA reads as TGTGCCATCAGCCGACAGCTCTTCACAGATACGCAGTATTTT. Its protein is CAISRQLFTDTQYF.

This clonotype was recorded only once. Lacking the conserved final phenylalanine or tryptophan, this CDR3 likely reflects a read error. J is TRBJ1-1 and V is TRBV2, with D maybe TRBD1 (5 bases). Trimming took off 7 bases at V and 6 bases at J, with 15 bases between the two ends. Germline values: CDR1 SNHLY, CDR2 FYNNEI. The CDR3 consists of 13 residues. The CDR3 loop reads CASTRRGQPEAFS. As DNA, the CDR3 is TGTGCCAGCACTAGAAGGGGCCAGCCTGAAGCTTTCTCT.

V gene TRBV29-1 combines with J gene TRBJ2-7; perhaps TRBD2 as D (5 bases). V lost 4 bases and J lost 6, with 13 bases in between. The germline gives CDR1 SQVTM, CDR2 ANQGSEA. The CDR3 loop spans 12 amino acids. Here the CDR3 DNA reads TGCAGCGTTGGGAGCGGACGGGCCGAGCAGTACTTC. It translates to CSVGSGRAEQYF.

This clonotype was picked up many times. The V and J genes are TRBV5-1 and TRBJ2-1, with D tentatively TRBD2 (5 bases). V was pared by 0 bases and J by 6 bases, with 10 bases between. The germline V gene encodes CDR1 SGHRS and CDR2 YFSETQ. The CDR3 has 14 amino acids. The CDR3, as DNA: TGCGCCAGCAGCTTGGCGGGAAAGGGCAATGAGCAGTTCTTC. Amino acids: CASSLAGKGNEQFF.

The rearrangement uses TRBV27 and TRBJ2-7, with 7 bases that match TRBD1. Germline CDR1 reads MNHEY; CDR2 reads SMNVEV (reference sequence). V shed 5 bases and J 2 bases; nucleotides not matched to a gene: 6. This CDR3 region has 14 residues. The CDR3 DNA sequence: TGTGCCAGCAGTCGCCAGGGGGTGACCTACGAGCAGTACTTC. As protein: CASSRQGVTYEQYF.

This clonotype was picked up many times. The genes are TRBV2 and TRBJ2-7; TRBD2 is a possible D gene (5 bases). The V end lost 0 bases, the J end lost 0 bases, and 9 bases lay between the germline ends. The length of the CDR3 is 15 residues. The germline V gene encodes CDR1 SNHLY and CDR2 FYNNEI. DNA of the CDR3: TGTGCCAGCAGTGAAGCGGCGGCGGGCTCCTACGAGCAGTACTTC. It yields the protein CASSEAAAGSYEQYF.

V gene TRBV15 combines with J gene TRBJ2-7; D remains unclear. V was pared by 3 bases and J by 4 bases, with 13 bases between. The CDR3 is 14 amino acids. Looked up from germline, CDR1 is LNHNV and CDR2 is YYDKDF (reference sequence). In DNA form, the CDR3 reads TGTGCCACCAGCAGGGCCCAGAAGAGTTACGAGCAGTACTTC. Translation: CATSRAQKSYEQYF.

The chain is built from TRBV3-1 and TRBJ1-1; D unclear. With 3 bases removed from V and 12 bases from J, the gap between germline ends came to 14 bases. The CDR3 consists of 12 residues. CDR1 is LGHDT and CDR2 is YNNKEL in the germline V gene (reference sequence). The CDR3 DNA sequence: TGTGCCAGCAGCCAGGCTACAGCGGAAACTTTCTTT. This encodes CASSQATAETFF.

With regard to this clonotype: One end of the junction varies from germline; a read error may be responsible. The chain's CDR3 is CASSPDSSGDTIYF. Here the CDR3 DNA reads TGTGCCAGCAGTCCTGACAGCTCTGGAGACACCATATATTTT. This chain connects TRBV5-5 to TRBJ1-3; D might be TRBD1 (5 bases). Germline CDR1 and CDR2: SGHKS and YYEKEE (reference sequence). The CDR3 consists of 14 residues.

The CDR3 nucleotides read TGTGCCAGTAGAGGGACAGGGGGAAGAGAGACCCAGTACTTC. This translates into CASRGTGGRETQYF. This chain links TRBV19 with TRBJ2-5; 11 bases line up with TRBD1. The J segment lost 4 bases and the V segment lost 6 bases, leaving 4 bases of the junction unmatched. Germline V gene lookup returns CDR1 LNHDA and CDR2 SQIVND (reference sequence). CDR3 length equals 14 residues.